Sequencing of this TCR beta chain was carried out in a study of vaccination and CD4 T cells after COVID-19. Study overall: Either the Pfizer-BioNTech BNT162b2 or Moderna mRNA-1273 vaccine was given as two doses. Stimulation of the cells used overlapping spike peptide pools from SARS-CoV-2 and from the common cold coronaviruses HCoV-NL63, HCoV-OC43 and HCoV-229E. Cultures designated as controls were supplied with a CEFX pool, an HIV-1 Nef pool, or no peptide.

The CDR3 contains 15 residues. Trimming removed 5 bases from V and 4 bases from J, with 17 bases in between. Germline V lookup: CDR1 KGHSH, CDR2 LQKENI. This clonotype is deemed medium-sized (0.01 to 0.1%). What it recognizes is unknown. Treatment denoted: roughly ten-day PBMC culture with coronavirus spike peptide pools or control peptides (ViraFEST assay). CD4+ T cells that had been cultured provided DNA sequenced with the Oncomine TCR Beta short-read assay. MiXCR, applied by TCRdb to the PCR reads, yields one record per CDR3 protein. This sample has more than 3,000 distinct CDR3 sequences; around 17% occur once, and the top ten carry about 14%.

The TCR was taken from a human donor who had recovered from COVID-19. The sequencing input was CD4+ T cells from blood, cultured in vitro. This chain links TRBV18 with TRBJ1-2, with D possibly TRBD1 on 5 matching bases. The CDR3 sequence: CASSSTPLRGYGYTF. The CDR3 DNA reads TGTGCCAGCTCATCGACGCCCCTTAGGGGCTATGGCTACACCTTC.